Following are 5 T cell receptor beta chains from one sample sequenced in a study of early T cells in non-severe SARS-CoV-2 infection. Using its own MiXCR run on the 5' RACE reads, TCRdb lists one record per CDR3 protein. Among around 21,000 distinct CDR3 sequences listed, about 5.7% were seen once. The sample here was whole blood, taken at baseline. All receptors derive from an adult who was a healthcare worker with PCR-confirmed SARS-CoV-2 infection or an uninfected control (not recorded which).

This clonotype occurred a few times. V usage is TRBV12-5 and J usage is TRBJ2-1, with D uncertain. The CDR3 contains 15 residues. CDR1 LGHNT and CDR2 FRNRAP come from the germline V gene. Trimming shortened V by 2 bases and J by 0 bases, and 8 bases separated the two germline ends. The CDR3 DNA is TGTGCTAGTGGTTTGTTCGGCAGCTCCTACAATGAGCAGTTCTTC. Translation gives CASGLFGSSYNEQFF.

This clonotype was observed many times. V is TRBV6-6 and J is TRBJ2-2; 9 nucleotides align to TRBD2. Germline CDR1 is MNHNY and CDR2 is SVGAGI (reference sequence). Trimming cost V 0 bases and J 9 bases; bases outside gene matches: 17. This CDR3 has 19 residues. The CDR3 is CASSYSHPFSGGYYRELFF. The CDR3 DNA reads TGTGCCAGCAGTTACTCGCACCCCTTTAGCGGGGGTTATTATAGGGAGCTGTTTTTT.

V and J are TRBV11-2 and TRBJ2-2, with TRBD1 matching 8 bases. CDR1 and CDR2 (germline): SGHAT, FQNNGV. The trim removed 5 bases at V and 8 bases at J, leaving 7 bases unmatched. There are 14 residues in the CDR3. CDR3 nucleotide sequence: TGTGCCAGCAGCCTGGACAGGGAGGCGGGGGAGCTGTTTTTT. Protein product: CASSLDREAGELFF.

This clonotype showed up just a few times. CDR3 protein: CASRSEISGSYNEQFF. CDR3 nucleotides: TGTGCCAGCAGGAGTGAGATTAGCGGGAGCTACAATGAGCAGTTCTTC. The rearrangement uses TRBV6-2 or TRBV6-3 and TRBJ2-1, with 9 positions matching TRBD2. With 6 bases clipped from V and 3 bases from J, the junction kept 9 bases outside the gene matches. The length of the CDR3 is 16 residues. The germline V gene encodes CDR1 MNHEY and CDR2 SVGEGT.

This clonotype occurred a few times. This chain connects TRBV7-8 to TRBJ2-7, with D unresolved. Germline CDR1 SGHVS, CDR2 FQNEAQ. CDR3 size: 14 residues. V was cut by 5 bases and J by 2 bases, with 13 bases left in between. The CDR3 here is CASSTRTSTYEQYF. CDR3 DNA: TGTGCCAGCAGCACCCGGACGAGCACCTACGAGCAGTACTTC.